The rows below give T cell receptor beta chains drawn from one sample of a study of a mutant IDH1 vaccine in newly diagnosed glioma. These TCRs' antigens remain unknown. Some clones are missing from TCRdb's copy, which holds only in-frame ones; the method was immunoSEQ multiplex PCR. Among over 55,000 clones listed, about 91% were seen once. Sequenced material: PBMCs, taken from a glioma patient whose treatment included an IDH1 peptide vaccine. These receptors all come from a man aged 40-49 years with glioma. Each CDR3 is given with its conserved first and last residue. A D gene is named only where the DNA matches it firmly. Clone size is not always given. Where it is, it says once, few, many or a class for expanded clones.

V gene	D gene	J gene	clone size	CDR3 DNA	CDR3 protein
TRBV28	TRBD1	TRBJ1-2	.	TGTGCCAGCAGTCTTACCGGGGACAGCTATGGCTACACCTTC	CASSLTGDSYGYTF
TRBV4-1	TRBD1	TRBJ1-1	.	TGCGCCAGCAGCCAAGGGGGGACAGGATCTGAAGCTTTCTTT	CASSQGGTGSEAFF
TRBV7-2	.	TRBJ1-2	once	TGTGCCAGCAGCTTAGGGCCAGGGGAAACCGCTAACTATGGCTACACCTTC	CASSLGPGETANYGYTF
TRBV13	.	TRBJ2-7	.	TGTGCCAGCAGCTTAGGTCCGGTCTCCTACGAGCAGTACTTC	CASSLGPVSYEQYF
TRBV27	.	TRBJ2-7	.	TGTGCCAGCACCCGAACGGGTTTCTCCTACGAGCAGTACTTC	CASTRTGFSYEQYF
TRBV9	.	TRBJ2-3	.	TGTGCCAGCAACAGTGGGGGAGCCCCCACAGATACGCAGTATTTT	CASNSGGAPTDTQYF
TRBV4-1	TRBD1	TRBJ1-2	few	TGCGCCAGCAGCCAACCAGGGGGGACAGGGGGAATGAGCTATGGCTACACCTTC	CASSQPGGTGGMSYGYTF
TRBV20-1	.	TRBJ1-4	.	TGCAGTGCTAGGGGGGGCTATTTT	CSARGGYF
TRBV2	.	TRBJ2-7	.	TGTGCCAGCAGGCCCCCGGGGACAACCTACGAGCAGTACTTC	CASRPPGTTYEQYF
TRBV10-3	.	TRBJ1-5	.	TGTGCCATCTCAGCCGGTTTGGAGAGCAATCAGCCCCAGCATTTT	CAISAGLESNQPQHF
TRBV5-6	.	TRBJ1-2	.	TGTGCCAGCAGCTTTACGACAGGAAAATGGTATGGCTACACCTTC	CASSFTTGKWYGYTF
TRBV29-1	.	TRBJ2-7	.	TGCAGCGTTGGGTCTCGCGCGGGTGACTCCTACGAGCAGTACTTC	CSVGSRAGDSYEQYF
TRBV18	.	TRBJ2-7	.	TGTGCCAGCTCACAAGACAGTGCCTCCTACGAGCAGTACTTC	CASSQDSASYEQYF
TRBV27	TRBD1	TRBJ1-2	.	TGTGCCAGCAGCTCCAGGGGGCTGGGGGGCTACACCTTC	CASSSRGLGGYTF
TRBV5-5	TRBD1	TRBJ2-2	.	TGTGCCAGCAGCTTTGGGATCACCGGGACAGGGAACACCGGGGAGCTGTTTTTT	CASSFGITGTGNTGELFF
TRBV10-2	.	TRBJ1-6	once	TGCGCCAGCAGTGAGTCCTGGGGTTTGCCCCTCCACTTT	CASSESWGLPLHF